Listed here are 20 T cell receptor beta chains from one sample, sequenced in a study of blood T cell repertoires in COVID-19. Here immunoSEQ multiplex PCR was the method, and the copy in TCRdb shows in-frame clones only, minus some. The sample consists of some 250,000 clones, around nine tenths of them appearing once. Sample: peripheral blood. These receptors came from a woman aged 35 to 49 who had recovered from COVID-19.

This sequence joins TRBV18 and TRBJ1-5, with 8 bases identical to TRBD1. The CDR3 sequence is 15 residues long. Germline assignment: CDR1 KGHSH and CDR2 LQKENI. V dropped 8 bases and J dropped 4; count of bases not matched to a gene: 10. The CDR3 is CASTHDRGSNQPQHF. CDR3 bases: TGTGCCAGCACACACGACAGGGGTTCGAATCAGCCCCAGCATTTT. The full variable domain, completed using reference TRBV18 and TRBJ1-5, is NAGVMQNPRHLVRRRGQEARLRCSPMKGHSHVYWYRQLPEEGLKFMVYLQKENIIDESGMPKERFSAEFPKEGPSILRIQQVVRGDSAAYFCASTHDRGSNQPQHFGDGTRLSIL.

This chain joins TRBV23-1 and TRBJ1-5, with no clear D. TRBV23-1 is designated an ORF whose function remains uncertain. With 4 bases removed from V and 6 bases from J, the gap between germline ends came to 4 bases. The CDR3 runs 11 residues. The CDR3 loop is CASSPGQPQHF. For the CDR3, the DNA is TGCGCCAGCAGTCCGGGTCAGCCCCAGCATTTT.

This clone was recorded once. The DNA of the CDR3 is TGCAGTGCCCCAGGCAGGCTGGGCTACACCTTC. Translated: CSAPGRLGYTF. This chain links TRBV20-1 with TRBJ1-2; D ambiguous. CDR3 length: 11 amino acids. The germline V gene has CDR1 DFQATT and CDR2 SNEGSKA (reference sequence). V shed 6 bases and J shed 8 bases, with 13 bases lying between them.

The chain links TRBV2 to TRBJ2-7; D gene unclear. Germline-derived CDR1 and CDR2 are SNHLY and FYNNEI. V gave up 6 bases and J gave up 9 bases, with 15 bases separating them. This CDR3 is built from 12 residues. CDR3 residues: CASRPAPSGQYF. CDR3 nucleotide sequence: TGTGCCAGCAGGCCAGCCCCCTCGGGGCAGTACTTC.

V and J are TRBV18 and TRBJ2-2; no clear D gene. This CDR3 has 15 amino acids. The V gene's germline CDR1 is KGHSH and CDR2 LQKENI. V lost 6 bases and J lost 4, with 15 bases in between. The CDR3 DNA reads TGTGCCAGCTCCCCTCCCGCTAGGTCCACCGGGGAGCTGTTTTTT. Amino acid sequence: CASSPPARSTGELFF.

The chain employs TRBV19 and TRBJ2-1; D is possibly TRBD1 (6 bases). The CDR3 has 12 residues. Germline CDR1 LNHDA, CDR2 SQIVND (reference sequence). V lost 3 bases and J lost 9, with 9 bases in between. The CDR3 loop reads CASSILGAEQFF. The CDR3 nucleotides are TGTGCCAGTAGTATCCTGGGGGCTGAGCAGTTCTTC.

CDR3 region: CASSLPGGYGYTF. CDR3 nucleotide sequence: TGTGCCAGCAGCTTGCCGGGTGGCTATGGCTACACCTTC. V gene TRBV11-2 combines with J gene TRBJ1-2; no definite D call. Germline CDR1 SGHAT, CDR2 FQNNGV. V was trimmed by 3 bases and J by 4 bases, leaving 9 bases between them. The CDR3 extends over 13 amino acids.

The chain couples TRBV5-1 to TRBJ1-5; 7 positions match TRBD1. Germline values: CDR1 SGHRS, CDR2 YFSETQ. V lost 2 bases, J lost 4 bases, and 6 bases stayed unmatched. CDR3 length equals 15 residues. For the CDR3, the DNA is TGCGCCAGCAGCTTCGGGACAGACGGAAATCAGCCCCAGCATTTT. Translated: CASSFGTDGNQPQHF.

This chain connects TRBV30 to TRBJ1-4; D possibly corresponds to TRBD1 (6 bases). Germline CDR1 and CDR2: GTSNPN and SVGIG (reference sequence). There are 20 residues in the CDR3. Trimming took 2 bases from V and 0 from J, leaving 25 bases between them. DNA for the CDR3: TGTGCCTGGAGTAGTGGCCCGGGGGGCGCGTATTCATCAACTAATGAAAAACTGTTTTTT. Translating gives CAWSSGPGGAYSSTNEKLFF.

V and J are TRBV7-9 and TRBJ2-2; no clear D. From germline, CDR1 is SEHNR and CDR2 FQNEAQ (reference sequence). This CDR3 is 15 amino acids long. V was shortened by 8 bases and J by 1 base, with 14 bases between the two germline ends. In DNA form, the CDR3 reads TGTGCCAGCTCCCAACAAGGCGGGAACACCGGGGAGCTGTTTTTT. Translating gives CASSQQGGNTGELFF.

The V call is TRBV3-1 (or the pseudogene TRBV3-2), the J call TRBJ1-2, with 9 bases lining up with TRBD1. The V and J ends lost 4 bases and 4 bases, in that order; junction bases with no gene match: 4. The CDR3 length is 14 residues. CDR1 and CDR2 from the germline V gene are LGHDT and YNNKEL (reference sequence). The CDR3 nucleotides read TGTGCCAGCAGCCCGGGGACAGGGAGCTATGGCTACACCTTC. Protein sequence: CASSPGTGSYGYTF.

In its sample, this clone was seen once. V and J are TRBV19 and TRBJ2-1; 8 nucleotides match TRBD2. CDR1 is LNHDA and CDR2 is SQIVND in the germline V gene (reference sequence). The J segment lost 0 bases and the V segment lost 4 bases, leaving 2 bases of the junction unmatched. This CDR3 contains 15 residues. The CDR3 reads CASSNGGDSYNEQFF. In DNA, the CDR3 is TGTGCCAGTAGTAACGGGGGGGACTCCTACAATGAGCAGTTCTTC.

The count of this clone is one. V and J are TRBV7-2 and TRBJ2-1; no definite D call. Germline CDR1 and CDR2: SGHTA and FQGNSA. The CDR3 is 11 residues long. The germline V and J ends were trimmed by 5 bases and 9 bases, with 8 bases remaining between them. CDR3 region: CASSLYGEQFF. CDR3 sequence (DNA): TGTGCCAGCAGCCTCTATGGTGAGCAGTTCTTC.

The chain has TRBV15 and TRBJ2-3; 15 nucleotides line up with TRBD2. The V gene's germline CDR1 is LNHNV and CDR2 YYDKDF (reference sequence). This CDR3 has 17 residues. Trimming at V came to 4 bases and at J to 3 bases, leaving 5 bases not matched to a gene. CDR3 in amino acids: CATSIGLAGGGTDTQYF. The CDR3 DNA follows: TGTGCCACCAGCATCGGACTAGCGGGAGGGGGGACAGATACGCAGTATTTT. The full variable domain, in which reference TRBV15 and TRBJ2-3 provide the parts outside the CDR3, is DAMVIQNPRYQVTQFGKPVTLSCSQTLNHNVMYWYQQKSSQAPKLLFHYYDKDFNNEADTPDNFQSRRPNTSFCFLDIRSPGLGDTAMYLCATSIGLAGGGTDTQYFGPGTRLTVL.

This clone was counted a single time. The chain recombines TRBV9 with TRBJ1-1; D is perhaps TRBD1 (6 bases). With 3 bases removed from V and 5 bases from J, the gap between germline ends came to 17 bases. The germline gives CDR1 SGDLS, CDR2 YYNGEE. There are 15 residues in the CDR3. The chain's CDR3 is CASSELQGKGTEAFF. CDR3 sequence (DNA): TGTGCCAGCAGCGAACTACAGGGCAAGGGGACTGAAGCTTTCTTT.

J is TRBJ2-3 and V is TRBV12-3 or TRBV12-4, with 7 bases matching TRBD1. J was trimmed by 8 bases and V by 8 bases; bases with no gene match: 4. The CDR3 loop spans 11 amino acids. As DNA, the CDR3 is TGTGCCAGCGCCTGGGACAGTACGCAGTATTTT. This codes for CASAWDSTQYF.

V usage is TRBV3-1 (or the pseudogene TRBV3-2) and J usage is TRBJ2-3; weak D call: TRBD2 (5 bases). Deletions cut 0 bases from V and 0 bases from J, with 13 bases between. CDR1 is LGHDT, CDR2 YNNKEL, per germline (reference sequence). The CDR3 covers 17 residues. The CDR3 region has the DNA TGTGCCAGCAGCCAAGATTGGGCTAGCCGTAGCACAGATACGCAGTATTTT. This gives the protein CASSQDWASRSTDTQYF.

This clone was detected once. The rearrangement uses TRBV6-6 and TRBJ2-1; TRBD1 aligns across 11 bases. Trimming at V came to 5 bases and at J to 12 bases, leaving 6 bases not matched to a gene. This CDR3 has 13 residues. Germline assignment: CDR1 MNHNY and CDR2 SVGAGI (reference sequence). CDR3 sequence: CASSTGTGGMQFF. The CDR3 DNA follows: TGTGCCAGCAGTACGGGGACAGGGGGGATGCAGTTCTTC.

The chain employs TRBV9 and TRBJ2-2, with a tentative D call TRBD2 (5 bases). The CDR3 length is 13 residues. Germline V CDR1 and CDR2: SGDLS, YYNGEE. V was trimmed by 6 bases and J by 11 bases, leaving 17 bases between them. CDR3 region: CASTSGSLGELFF. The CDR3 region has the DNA TGTGCCAGCACCTCTGGGAGTCTTGGAGAGCTGTTTTTT.

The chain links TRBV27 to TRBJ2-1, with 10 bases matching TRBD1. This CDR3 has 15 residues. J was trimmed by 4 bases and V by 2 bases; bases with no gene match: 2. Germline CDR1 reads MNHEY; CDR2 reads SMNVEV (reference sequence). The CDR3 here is CASSLDRGRYNEQFF. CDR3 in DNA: TGTGCCAGCAGTTTAGACAGGGGGCGGTACAATGAGCAGTTCTTC.